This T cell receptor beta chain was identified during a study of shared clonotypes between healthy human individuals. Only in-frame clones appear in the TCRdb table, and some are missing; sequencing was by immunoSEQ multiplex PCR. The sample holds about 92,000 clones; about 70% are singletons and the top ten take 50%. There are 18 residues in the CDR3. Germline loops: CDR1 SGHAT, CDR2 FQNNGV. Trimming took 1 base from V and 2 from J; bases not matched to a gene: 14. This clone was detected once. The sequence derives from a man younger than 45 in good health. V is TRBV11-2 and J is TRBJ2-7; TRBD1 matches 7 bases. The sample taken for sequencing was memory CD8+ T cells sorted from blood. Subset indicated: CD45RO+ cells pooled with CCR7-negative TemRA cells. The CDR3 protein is CASSLASQGDSRAYEQYF. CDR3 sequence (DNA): TGTGCCAGCAGCTTAGCTAGCCAGGGGGACAGCCGGGCCTACGAGCAGTACTTC. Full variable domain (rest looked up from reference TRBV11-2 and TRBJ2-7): EAGVAQSPRYKIIEKRQSVAFWCNPISGHATLYWYQQILGQGPKLLIQFQNNGVVDDSQLPKDRFSAERLKGVDSTLKIQPAKLEDSAVYLCASSLASQGDSRAYEQYFGPGTRLTVT.